Following are 5 T cell receptor beta chains from one sample sequenced in a study of vaccination and CD4 T cells after COVID-19. Treatment in this sample: roughly 10-day PBMC culture with coronavirus spike peptide pools or control peptides (ViraFEST assay). Sequence data for DNA of cultured CD4+ T cells were generated by the Oncomine TCR Beta short-read assay. MiXCR, run by TCRdb on the PCR reads, gives a single entry per CDR3 protein. The sample includes 20,000 to 25,000 distinct CDR3 sequences, 38% of them seen just once. Their recognized antigens are unknown. This material consisted of CD4+ T cells from blood, cultured in vitro, taken before SARS-CoV-2 vaccination. The receptors were sampled from a human donor who had recovered from COVID-19.

This clonotype was found a few times. The V and J genes are TRBV7-9 and TRBJ2-2; the D is unclear. This CDR3 is built from 16 residues. Deletions cut 0 bases from V and 0 bases from J, with 8 bases between. Germline V gene data show CDR1 as SEHNR and CDR2 as FQNEAQ (reference sequence). The CDR3: CASSLARPPNTGELFF. For the CDR3, the DNA is TGTGCCAGCAGCTTAGCAAGGCCCCCGAACACCGGGGAGCTGTTTTTT.

V usage is TRBV4-2 and J usage is TRBJ2-7, with 9 bases aligning to TRBD1. Germline V gene sequence: CDR1 LGHNA, CDR2 YNFKEQ. The ends lost 3 bases at V and 1 base at J; junction bases unmatched: 7. This CDR3 has 16 residues. The CDR3 sequence: CASSHLWGQGSYEQYF. The CDR3 DNA reads as TGTGCCAGCAGCCATCTCTGGGGACAGGGTTCCTACGAGCAGTACTTC.

This chain uses TRBV12-3 or TRBV12-4 with TRBJ2-3; perhaps TRBD2 as D (6 bases). V lost 8 bases and J 5 bases, leaving 11 bases between the germline ends. This CDR3 region has 12 residues. CDR3 sequence (DNA): TGTGCCAGCGGGGGGATGCGAGATACGCAGTATTTT. Protein sequence: CASGGMRDTQYF.

This clonotype was seen just once. The chain carries TRBV12-3 or TRBV12-4 and TRBJ1-1, with TRBD1 identical over 8 bases. Trimming took 3 bases from V and 1 from J; bases not matched to a gene: 10. The CDR3 has 17 amino acids. CDR3 in DNA: TGTGCCAGCAGTTTTCGACAGGGGACATTACCGAACACTGAAGCTTTCTTT. Its protein is CASSFRQGTLPNTEAFF.

This chain joins TRBV6-2 or TRBV6-3 and TRBJ2-7; no clear D. Germline CDR1 and CDR2: MNHEY and SVGEGT. The CDR3 runs 14 residues. Trimming stripped 7 bases from V and 3 bases from J, with 16 bases between. CDR3 bases: TGTGCCAGCACAGACCCAGGACGCTACTACGAGCAGTACTTC. It encodes CASTDPGRYYEQYF.